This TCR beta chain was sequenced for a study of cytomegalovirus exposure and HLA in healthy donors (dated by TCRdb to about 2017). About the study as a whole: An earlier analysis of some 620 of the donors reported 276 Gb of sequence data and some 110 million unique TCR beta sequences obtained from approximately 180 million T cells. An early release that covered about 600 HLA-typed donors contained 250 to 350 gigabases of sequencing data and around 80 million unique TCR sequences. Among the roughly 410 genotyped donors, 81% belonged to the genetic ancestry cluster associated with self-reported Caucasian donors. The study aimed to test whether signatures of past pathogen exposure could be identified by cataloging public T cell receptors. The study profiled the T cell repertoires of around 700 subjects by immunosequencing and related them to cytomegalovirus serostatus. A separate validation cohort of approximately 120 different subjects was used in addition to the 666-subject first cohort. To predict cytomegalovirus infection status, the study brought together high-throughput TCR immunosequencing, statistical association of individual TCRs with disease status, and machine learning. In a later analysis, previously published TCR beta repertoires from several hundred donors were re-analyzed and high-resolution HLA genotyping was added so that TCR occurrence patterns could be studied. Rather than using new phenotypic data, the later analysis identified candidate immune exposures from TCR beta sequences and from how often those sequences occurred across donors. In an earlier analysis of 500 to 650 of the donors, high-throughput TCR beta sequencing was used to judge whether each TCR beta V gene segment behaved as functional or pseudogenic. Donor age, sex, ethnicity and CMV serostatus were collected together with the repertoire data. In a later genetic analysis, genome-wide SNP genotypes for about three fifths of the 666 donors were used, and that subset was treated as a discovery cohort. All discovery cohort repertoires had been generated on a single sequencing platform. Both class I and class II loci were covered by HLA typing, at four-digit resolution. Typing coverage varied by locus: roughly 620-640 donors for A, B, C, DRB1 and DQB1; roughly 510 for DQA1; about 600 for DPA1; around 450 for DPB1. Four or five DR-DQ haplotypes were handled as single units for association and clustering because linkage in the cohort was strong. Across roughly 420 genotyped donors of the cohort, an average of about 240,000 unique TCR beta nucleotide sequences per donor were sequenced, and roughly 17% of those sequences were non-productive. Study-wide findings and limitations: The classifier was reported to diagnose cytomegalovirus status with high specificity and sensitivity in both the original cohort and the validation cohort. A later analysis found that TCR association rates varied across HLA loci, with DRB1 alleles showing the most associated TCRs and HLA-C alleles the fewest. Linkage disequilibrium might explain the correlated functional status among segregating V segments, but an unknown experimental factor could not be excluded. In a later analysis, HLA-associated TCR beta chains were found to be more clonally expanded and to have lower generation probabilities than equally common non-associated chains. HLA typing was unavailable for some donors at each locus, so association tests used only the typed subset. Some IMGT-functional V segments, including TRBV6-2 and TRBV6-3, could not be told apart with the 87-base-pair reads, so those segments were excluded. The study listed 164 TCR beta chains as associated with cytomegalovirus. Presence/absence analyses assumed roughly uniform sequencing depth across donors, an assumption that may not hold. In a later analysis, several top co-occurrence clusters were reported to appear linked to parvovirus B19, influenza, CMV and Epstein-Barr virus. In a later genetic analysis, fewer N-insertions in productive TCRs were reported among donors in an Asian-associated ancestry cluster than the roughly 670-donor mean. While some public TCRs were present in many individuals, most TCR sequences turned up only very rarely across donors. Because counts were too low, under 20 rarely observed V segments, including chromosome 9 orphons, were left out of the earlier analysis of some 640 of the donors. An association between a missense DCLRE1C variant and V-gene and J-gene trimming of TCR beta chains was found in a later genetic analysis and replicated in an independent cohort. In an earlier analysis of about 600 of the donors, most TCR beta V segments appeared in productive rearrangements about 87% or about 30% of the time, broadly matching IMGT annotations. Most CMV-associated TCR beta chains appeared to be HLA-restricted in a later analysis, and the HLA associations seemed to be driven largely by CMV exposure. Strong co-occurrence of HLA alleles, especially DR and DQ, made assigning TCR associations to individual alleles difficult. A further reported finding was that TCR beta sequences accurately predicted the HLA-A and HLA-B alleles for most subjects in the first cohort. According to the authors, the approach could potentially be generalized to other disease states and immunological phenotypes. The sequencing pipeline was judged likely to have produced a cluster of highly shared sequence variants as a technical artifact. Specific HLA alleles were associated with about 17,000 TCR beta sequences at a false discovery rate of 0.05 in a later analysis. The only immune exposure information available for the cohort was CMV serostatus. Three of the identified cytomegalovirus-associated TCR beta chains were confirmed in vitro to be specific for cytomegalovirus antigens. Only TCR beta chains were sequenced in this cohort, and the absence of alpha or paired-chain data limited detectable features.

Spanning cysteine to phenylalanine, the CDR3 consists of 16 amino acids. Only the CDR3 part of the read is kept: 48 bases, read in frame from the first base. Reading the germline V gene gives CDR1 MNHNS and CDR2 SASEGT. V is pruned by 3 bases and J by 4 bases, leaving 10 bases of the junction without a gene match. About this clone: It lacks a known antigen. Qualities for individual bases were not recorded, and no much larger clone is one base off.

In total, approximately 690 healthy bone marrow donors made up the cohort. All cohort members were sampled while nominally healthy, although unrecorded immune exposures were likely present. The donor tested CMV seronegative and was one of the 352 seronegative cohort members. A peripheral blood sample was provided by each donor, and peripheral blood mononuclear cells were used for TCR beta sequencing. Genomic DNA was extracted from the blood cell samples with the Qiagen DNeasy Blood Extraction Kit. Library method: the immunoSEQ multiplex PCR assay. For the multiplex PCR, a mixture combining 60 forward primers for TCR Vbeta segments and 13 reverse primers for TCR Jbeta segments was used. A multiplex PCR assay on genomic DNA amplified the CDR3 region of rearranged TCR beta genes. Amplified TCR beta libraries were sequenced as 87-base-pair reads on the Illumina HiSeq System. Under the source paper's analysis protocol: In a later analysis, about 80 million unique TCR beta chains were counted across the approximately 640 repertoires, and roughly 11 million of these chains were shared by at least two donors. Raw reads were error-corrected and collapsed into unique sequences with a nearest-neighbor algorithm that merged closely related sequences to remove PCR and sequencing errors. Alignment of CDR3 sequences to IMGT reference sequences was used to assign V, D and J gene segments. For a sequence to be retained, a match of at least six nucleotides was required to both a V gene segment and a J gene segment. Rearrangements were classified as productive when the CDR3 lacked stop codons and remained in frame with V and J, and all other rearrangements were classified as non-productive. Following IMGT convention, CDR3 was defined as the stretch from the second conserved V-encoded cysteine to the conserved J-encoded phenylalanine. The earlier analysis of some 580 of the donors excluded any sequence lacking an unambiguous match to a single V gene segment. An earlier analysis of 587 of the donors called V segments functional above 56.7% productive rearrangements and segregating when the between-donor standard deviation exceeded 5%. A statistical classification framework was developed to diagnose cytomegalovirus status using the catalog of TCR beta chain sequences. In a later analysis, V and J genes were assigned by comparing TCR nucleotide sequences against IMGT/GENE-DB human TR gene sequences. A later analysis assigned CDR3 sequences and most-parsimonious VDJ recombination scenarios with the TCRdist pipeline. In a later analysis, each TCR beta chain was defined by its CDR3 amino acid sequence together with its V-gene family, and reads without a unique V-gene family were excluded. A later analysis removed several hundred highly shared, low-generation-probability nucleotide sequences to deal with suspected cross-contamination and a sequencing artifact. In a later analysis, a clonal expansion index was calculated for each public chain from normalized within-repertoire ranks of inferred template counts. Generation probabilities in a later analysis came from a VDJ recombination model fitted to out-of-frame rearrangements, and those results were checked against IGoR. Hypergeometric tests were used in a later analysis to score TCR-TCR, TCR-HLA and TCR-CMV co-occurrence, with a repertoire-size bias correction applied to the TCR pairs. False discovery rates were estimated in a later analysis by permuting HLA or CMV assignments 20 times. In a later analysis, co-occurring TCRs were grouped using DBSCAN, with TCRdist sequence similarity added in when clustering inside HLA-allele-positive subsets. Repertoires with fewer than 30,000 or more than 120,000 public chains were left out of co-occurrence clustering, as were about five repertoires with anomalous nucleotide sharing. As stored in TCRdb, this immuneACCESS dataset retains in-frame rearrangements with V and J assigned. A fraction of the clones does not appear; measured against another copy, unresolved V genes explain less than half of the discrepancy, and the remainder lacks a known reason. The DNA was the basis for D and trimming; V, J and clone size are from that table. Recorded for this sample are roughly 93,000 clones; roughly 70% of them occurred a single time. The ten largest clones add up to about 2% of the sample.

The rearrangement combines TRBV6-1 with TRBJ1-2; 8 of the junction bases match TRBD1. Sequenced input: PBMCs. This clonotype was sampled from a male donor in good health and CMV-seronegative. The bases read TGTGCCAGCAGTGACCATCGGACAGGGTCGGTCTATGGCTACACCTTC. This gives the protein CASSDHRTGSVYGYTF.